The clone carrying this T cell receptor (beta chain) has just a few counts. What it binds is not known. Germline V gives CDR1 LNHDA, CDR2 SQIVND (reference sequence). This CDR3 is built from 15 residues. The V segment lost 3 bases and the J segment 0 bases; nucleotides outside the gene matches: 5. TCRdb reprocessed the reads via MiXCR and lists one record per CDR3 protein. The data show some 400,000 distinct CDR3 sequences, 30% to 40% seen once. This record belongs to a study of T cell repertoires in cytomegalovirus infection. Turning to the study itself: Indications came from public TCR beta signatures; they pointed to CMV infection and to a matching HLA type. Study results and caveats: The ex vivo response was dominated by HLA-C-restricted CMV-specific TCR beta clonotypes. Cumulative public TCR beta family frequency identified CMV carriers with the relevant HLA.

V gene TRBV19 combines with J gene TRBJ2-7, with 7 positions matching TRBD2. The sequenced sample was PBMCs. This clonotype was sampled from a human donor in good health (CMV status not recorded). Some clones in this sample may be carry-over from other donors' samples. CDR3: CASSIAGEGSYEQYF. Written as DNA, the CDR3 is TGTGCCAGTAGTATTGCCGGGGAGGGCTCCTACGAGCAGTACTTC.